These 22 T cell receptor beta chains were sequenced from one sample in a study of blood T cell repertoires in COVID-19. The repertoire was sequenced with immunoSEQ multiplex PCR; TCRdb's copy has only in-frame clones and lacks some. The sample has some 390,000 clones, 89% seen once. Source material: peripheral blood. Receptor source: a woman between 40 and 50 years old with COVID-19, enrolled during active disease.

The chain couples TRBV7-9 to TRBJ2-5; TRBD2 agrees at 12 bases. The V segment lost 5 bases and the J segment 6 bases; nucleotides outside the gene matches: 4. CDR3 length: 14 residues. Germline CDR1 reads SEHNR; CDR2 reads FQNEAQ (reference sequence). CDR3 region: CASSLGTSGQTQYF. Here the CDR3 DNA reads TGTGCCAGCAGCCTTGGGACTAGCGGGCAGACCCAGTACTTC. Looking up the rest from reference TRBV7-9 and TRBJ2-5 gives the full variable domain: DTGVSQNPRHKITKRGQNVTFRCDPISEHNRLYWYRQTLGQGPEFLTYFQNEAQLEKSRLLSDRFSAERPKGSFSTLEIQRTEQGDSAMYLCASSLGTSGQTQYFGPGTRLLVL.

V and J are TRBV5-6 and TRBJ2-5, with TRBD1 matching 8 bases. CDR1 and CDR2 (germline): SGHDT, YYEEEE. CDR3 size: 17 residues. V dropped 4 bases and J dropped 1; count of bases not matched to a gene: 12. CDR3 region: CASSQTIRDRPQETQYF. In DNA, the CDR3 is TGTGCCAGCAGCCAAACCATAAGGGACAGGCCCCAAGAGACCCAGTACTTC.

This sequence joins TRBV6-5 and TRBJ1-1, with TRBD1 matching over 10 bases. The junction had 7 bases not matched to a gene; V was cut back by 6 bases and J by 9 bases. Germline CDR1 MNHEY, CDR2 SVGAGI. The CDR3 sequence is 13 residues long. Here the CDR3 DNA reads TGTGCCAGCAGGTACCGGGACAGGGGTAAAGCTTTCTTT. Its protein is CASRYRDRGKAFF.

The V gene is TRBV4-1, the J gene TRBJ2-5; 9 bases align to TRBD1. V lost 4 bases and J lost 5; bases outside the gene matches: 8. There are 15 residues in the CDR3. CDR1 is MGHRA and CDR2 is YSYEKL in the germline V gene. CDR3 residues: CASSRGDREGETQYF. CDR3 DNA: TGCGCCAGCAGCCGCGGGGACAGGGAGGGGGAGACCCAGTACTTC.

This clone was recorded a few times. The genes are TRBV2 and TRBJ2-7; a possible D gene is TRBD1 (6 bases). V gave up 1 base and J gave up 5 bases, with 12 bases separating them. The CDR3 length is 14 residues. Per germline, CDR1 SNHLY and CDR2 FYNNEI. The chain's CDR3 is CASSEDRVKDEQYF. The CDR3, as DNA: TGTGCCAGCAGTGAAGACAGGGTCAAGGACGAGCAGTACTTC.

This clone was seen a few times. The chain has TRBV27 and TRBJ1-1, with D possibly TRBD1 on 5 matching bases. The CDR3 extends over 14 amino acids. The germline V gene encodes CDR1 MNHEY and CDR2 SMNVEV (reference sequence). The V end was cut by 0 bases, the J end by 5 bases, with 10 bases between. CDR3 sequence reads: CASSLSTGRTEAFF. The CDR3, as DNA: TGTGCCAGCAGTTTATCTACAGGAAGGACTGAAGCTTTCTTT.

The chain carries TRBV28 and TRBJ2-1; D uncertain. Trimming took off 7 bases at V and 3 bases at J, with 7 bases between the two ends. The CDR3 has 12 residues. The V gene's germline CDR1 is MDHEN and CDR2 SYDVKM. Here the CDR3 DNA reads TGTGCCAGCAAGGAGCTCTACAATGAGCAGTTCTTC. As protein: CASKELYNEQFF.

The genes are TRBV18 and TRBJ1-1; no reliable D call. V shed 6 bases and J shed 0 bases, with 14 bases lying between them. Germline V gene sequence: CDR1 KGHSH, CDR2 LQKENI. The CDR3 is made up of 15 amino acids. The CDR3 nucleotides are TGTGCCAGCTCCTCTTTGGCGGCGATGAACACTGAAGCTTTCTTT. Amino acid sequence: CASSSLAAMNTEAFF. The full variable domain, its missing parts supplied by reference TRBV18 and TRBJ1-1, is NAGVMQNPRHLVRRRGQEARLRCSPMKGHSHVYWYRQLPEEGLKFMVYLQKENIIDESGMPKERFSAEFPKEGPSILRIQQVVRGDSAAYFCASSSLAAMNTEAFFGQGTRLTVV.

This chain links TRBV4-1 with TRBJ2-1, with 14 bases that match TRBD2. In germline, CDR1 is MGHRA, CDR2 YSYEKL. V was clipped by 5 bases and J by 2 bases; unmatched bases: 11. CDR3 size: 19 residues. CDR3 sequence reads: CASSFAGTSGSTAYNEQFF. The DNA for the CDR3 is TGCGCCAGCAGCTTTGCCGGGACTAGCGGGAGTACGGCCTACAATGAGCAGTTCTTC.

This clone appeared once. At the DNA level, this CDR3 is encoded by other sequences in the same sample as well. The CDR3 sequence is CASSDSPSGGHNEQFF. The CDR3 nucleotides are TGTGCCAGCAGTGACTCCCCTAGCGGGGGACACAATGAGCAGTTCTTC. The rearrangement joins TRBV6-4 to TRBJ2-1, with TRBD2 matching over 10 bases. Trimming cost V 0 bases and J 5 bases; bases outside gene matches: 4. Germline CDR1 MRHNA, CDR2 SNTAGT. The length of the CDR3 is 16 residues.

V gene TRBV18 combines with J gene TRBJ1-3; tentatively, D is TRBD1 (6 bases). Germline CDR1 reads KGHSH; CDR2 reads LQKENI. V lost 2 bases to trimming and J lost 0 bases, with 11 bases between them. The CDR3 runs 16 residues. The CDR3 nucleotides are TGTGCCAGCTCACCATACAGGGCCAGCTCTGGAAACACCATATATTTT. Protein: CASSPYRASSGNTIYF.

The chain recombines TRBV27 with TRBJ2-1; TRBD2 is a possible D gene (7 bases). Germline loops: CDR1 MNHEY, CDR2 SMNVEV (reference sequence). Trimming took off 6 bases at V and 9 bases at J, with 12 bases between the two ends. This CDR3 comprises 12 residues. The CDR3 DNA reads TGTGCCAGCAGAAGGGGGGAGGGTGAGCAGTTCTTC. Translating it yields CASRRGEGEQFF.

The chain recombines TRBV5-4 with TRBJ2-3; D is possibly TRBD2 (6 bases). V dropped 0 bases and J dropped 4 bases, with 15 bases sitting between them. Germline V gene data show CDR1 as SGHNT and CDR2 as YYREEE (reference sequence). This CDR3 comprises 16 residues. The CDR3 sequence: CASSLGTAGGADTQYF. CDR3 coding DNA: TGTGCCAGCAGCTTGGGAACTGCCGGGGGTGCAGATACGCAGTATTTT.

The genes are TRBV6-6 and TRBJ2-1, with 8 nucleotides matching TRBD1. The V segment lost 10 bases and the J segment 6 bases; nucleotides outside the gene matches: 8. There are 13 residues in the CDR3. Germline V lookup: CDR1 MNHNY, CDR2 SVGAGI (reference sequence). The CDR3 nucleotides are TGTGCCACGGACAGGGTTGGGTTCAATGAGCAGTTCTTC. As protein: CATDRVGFNEQFF.

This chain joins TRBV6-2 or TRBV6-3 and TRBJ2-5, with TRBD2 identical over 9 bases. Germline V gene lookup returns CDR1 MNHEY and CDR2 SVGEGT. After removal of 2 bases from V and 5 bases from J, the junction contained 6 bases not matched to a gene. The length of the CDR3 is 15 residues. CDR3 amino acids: CASSYVGLASETQYF. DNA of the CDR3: TGTGCCAGCAGTTACGTGGGACTAGCTAGTGAGACCCAGTACTTC.

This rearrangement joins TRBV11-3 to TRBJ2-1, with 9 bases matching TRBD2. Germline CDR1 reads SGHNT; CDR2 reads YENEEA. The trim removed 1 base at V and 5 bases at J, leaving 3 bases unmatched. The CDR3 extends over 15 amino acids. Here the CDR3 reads CASSLGTSADNEQFF. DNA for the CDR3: TGTGCCAGCAGCTTAGGGACTAGCGCCGACAATGAGCAGTTCTTC.

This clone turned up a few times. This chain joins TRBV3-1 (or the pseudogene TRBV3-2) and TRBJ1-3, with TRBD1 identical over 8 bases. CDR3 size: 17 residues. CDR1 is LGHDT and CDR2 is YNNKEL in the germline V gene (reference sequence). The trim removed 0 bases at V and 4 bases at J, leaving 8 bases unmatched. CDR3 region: CASSQEGSRGRGNTIYF. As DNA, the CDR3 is TGTGCCAGCAGCCAAGAGGGAAGCAGGGGGCGCGGAAACACCATATATTTT.

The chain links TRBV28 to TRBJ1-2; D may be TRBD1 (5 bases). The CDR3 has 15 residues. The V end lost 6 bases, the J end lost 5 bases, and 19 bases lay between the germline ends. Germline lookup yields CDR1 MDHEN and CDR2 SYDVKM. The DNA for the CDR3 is TGTGCCAGCAGCCCCGGGGGAGCTTACCTTTATGGCTACACCTTC. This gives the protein CASSPGGAYLYGYTF.

This CDR3 reads CAWRAMTGRRFNYGYTF. The CDR3 region has the DNA TGTGCCTGGAGGGCAATGACAGGACGGAGATTTAACTATGGCTACACCTTC. The chain recombines TRBV30 with TRBJ1-2, with a tentative D call TRBD1 (6 bases). With 3 bases removed from V and 1 base from J, the gap between germline ends came to 21 bases. The CDR3 covers 17 residues. Germline loops: CDR1 GTSNPN, CDR2 SVGIG (reference sequence).

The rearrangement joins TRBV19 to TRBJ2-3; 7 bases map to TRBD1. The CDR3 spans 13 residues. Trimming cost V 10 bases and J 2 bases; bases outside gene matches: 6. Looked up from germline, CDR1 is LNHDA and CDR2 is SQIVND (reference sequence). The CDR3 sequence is CATQGQPTDTQYF. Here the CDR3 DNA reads TGTGCCACCCAGGGACAGCCCACAGATACGCAGTATTTT.

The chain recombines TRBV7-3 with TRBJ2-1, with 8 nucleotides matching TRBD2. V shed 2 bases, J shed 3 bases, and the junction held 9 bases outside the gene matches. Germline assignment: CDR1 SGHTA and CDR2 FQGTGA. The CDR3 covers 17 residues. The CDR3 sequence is CASSLRKRGSLYNEQFF. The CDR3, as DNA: TGTGCCAGCAGCTTACGTAAGCGGGGGAGCCTCTACAATGAGCAGTTCTTC.

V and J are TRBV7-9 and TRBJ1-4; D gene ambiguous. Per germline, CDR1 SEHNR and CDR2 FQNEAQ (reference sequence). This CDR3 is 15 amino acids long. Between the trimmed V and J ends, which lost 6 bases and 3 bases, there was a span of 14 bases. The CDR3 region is CASRARSSANEKLFF. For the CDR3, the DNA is TGTGCCAGCAGAGCCCGATCCTCGGCTAATGAAAAACTGTTTTTT.